The 27 T cell receptor beta chains below come from one sample, sequenced in a study of shared clonotypes between healthy human individuals. The data were produced by immunoSEQ multiplex PCR, yet TCRdb's version contains in-frame clones alone and is incomplete. The data contain about 1.9 million clones, approximately 92% of them singletons. Terminally differentiated effector memory CD45RA+ cells were excluded by CCR7 positive selection of CD45RO-negative cells. Input material: naive CD8+ T cells from PBMCs. The source is a young man in good health. Some clones in this sample may be carry-over from other donors' samples.

Regarding this clone: At the DNA level, this CDR3 is encoded by other sequences in the same sample as well. The rearrangement links TRBV7-9 to TRBJ2-1; unclear D gene. The germline V and J ends were trimmed by 2 bases and 4 bases, with 6 bases remaining between them. CDR1 and CDR2 (germline): SEHNR, FQNEAQ (reference sequence). The CDR3 is 13 residues long. The CDR3 coding sequence is TGTGCCAGCAGCTTACCACTTTACAATGAGCAGTTCTTC. Encoded protein: CASSLPLYNEQFF.

Comment on this clone: Other nucleotide sequences in the sample specify the same CDR3. V is TRBV4-1 and J is TRBJ2-5; D perhaps matches TRBD2 (6 bases). CDR3 length: 15 amino acids. V was clipped by 0 bases and J by 5 bases, with 13 bases between them. CDR1 and CDR2 from the germline V gene are MGHRA and YSYEKL. The CDR3 sequence is CASSQDQGGGETQYF. In nucleotides, the CDR3 is TGCGCCAGCAGCCAAGATCAGGGAGGCGGTGAGACCCAGTACTTC.

The chain links TRBV6-1 to TRBJ2-1; the D gene could be TRBD1 or TRBD2 (6 bases each). The CDR3 has 13 amino acids. With 6 bases removed from V and 5 bases from J, the gap between germline ends came to 11 bases. Germline lookup yields CDR1 MNHNS and CDR2 SASEGT. The CDR3 bases are TGTGCCAGCAGATCTAGGGGGGACAATGAGCAGTTCTTC. It is translated as CASRSRGDNEQFF.

This clone was recorded a few times. This chain links TRBV13 with TRBJ1-5; D is unresolved. The germline CDR1 and CDR2 sequences are PRHDT and FYEKMQ (reference sequence). V dropped 3 bases and J dropped 1 base, with 7 bases sitting between them. CDR3 length equals 14 residues. For the CDR3, the DNA is TGTGCCAGCAGCTTTGGCAGGAGCAATCAGCCCCAGCATTTT. This codes for CASSFGRSNQPQHF. The whole variable domain, remainder taken from reference TRBV13 and TRBJ1-5, is AAGVIQSPRHLIKEKRETATLKCYPIPRHDTVYWYQQGPGQDPQFLISFYEKMQSDKGSIPDRFSAQQFSDYHSELNMSSLELGDSALYFCASSFGRSNQPQHFGDGTRLSIL.

This sequence joins TRBV7-9 and TRBJ2-7; D gene ambiguous. CDR1 is SEHNR, CDR2 FQNEAQ, per germline (reference sequence). The length of the CDR3 is 12 residues. The ends were cut back, 5 bases at V and 3 bases at J, with 8 bases in the middle. The CDR3 DNA reads TGTGCCAGCAGCCGCTCCGACTACGAGCAGTACTTC. Its translation is CASSRSDYEQYF.

A word on this clone: Other DNA sequences in the same sample also yield this CDR3. V gene TRBV7-3 combines with J gene TRBJ2-1, with D possibly being TRBD1 (6 bases). The germline gives CDR1 SGHTA, CDR2 FQGTGA. Trimming took 3 bases from V and 7 from J, leaving 10 bases between them. This CDR3 contains 13 residues. This CDR3 reads CASSLAQGNEQFF. In nucleotides, the CDR3 is TGTGCCAGCAGCTTGGCACAGGGTAATGAGCAGTTCTTC.

This chain connects TRBV5-4 to TRBJ2-3; TRBD2 agrees at 8 bases. V was pared by 0 bases and J by 0 bases, with 6 bases of the junction left unmatched. Germline V gene lookup returns CDR1 SGHNT and CDR2 YYREEE (reference sequence). The CDR3 length is 17 residues. CDR3 residues: CASSLAVAGWSTDTQYF. The CDR3 region has the DNA TGTGCCAGCAGCTTGGCGGTAGCGGGATGGAGCACAGATACGCAGTATTTT.

The chain couples TRBV11-2 to TRBJ2-7, with a weak D call TRBD2 (5 bases). V shed 7 bases and J shed 5 bases, with 18 bases lying between them. This CDR3 has 14 residues. The V gene's germline CDR1 is SGHAT and CDR2 FQNNGV. CDR3 loop: CASIPGLRANEQYF. The CDR3, as DNA: TGTGCCAGCATCCCTGGACTGCGTGCGAACGAGCAGTACTTC.

The chain carries TRBV14 and TRBJ2-3; D ambiguous. Between the trimmed V and J ends, which lost 0 bases and 1 base, there was a span of 5 bases. CDR1 is SGHDN and CDR2 is FVKESK in the germline V gene. The CDR3 is 14 residues long. CDR3 sequence (DNA): TGTGCCAGCAGCCAAGAAACGGGCACAGATACGCAGTATTTT. Amino acids: CASSQETGTDTQYF.

J is TRBJ2-7 and V is TRBV7-9; D tentatively reads TRBD1 or TRBD2 (5 bases each). This CDR3 spans 15 amino acids. Germline V gene data show CDR1 as SEHNR and CDR2 as FQNEAQ (reference sequence). Trimming took 2 bases from V and 5 from J, leaving 16 bases between them. The CDR3 nucleotides read TGTGCCAGCAGCTTAACAGGTTCCGGGATGGACGAGCAGTACTTC. This translates into CASSLTGSGMDEQYF.

Worth noting for this clone: One end of the junction varies from germline; a read error may be responsible. The chain links TRBV6-1 to TRBJ1-2; D remains unclear. Germline V gene lookup returns CDR1 MNHNS and CDR2 SASEGT. This CDR3 is 13 amino acids long. The CDR3 coding sequence is TGTGCCAGCAGTGTCTCGGGAACGGCAGGCCCATTCTTC. Encoded protein: CASSVSGTAGPFF.

V and J are TRBV27 and TRBJ2-3; D remains unclear. Germline values: CDR1 MNHEY, CDR2 SMNVEV (reference sequence). The CDR3 is 13 residues long. Trimming took off 3 bases at V and 3 bases at J, with 7 bases between the two ends. The CDR3 spells CASSFIRTDTQYF. CDR3 DNA sequence: TGTGCCAGCAGTTTTATTAGGACAGATACGCAGTATTTT.

J is TRBJ2-1 and V is TRBV27; 8 bases line up with TRBD1. The V and J ends lost 5 bases and 5 bases, in that order; junction bases with no gene match: 8. The CDR3 has 15 amino acids. Germline V lookup: CDR1 MNHEY, CDR2 SMNVEV (reference sequence). The DNA of the CDR3 is TGTGCCAGCAGTCCCCACAGGGGGGCTAACAATGAGCAGTTCTTC. Its translation: CASSPHRGANNEQFF.

V is TRBV6-5 and J is TRBJ1-2; D is ambiguous. V gave up 6 bases and J gave up 8 bases, with 16 bases separating them. Germline CDR1 MNHEY, CDR2 SVGAGI. The CDR3 totals 13 residues. The CDR3 loop reads CASSLSPYLGYTF. The CDR3 bases are TGTGCCAGCAGCCTATCCCCTTATTTAGGCTACACCTTC.

The chain links TRBV18 to TRBJ2-5; 10 nucleotides agree with TRBD1. This CDR3 has 15 residues. Germline trimming cut 3 bases from V and 5 bases from J; bases unmatched to any gene: 6. Germline-derived CDR1 and CDR2 are KGHSH and LQKENI. The CDR3 sequence: CASSPGQGNGETQYF. CDR3 coding DNA: TGTGCCAGCTCACCGGGACAGGGGAACGGTGAGACCCAGTACTTC.

As to this clone: At the DNA level, this CDR3 is encoded by other sequences in the same sample as well. The rearrangement uses TRBV7-3 and TRBJ2-7; a weak D match, TRBD2 (6 bases). This CDR3 comprises 13 residues. Looked up from germline, CDR1 is SGHTA and CDR2 is FQGTGA. Trimming stripped 5 bases from V and 3 bases from J, with 11 bases between. CDR3 in amino acids: CASSPLGSYEQYF. The DNA for the CDR3 is TGTGCCAGCAGCCCCCTCGGGAGCTACGAGCAGTACTTC.

On this clone itself: At the DNA level, this CDR3 is encoded by other sequences in the same sample as well. The genes are TRBV11-2 and TRBJ2-5; D might be TRBD2 (6 bases). This CDR3 region has 13 residues. V lost 3 bases and J lost 4, with 9 bases in between. From germline, CDR1 is SGHAT and CDR2 FQNNGV. The CDR3 sequence is CASSLGGGETQYF. CDR3 nucleotide sequence: TGTGCCAGCAGCTTGGGGGGAGGAGAGACCCAGTACTTC. Filled out from reference TRBV11-2 and TRBJ2-5, the complete variable domain reads EAGVAQSPRYKIIEKRQSVAFWCNPISGHATLYWYQQILGQGPKLLIQFQNNGVVDDSQLPKDRFSAERLKGVDSTLKIQPAKLEDSAVYLCASSLGGGETQYFGPGTRLLVL.

In the case of this clone: This CDR3 is also generated by other DNA sequences in the sample. The chain recombines TRBV7-9 with TRBJ2-7; no reliable D call. Germline V gene sequence: CDR1 SEHNR, CDR2 FQNEAQ (reference sequence). V lost 5 bases, J lost 5 bases, and 13 bases lay in between. The CDR3 extends over 13 amino acids. For the CDR3, the DNA is TGTGCCAGCAGCCCGGATCGGGCCCACGAGCAGTACTTC. It yields the protein CASSPDRAHEQYF. The whole variable domain, filled in from reference TRBV7-9 and TRBJ2-7, reads DTGVSQNPRHKITKRGQNVTFRCDPISEHNRLYWYRQTLGQGPEFLTYFQNEAQLEKSRLLSDRFSAERPKGSFSTLEIQRTEQGDSAMYLCASSPDRAHEQYFGPGTRLTVT.

The rearrangement links TRBV7-9 to TRBJ2-5, with D perhaps matching TRBD2 (8 bases). Germline values: CDR1 SEHNR, CDR2 FQNEAQ (reference sequence). This CDR3 contains 14 residues. Trimming pared 5 bases from V and 4 bases from J, leaving 14 bases between. CDR3 region: CASSRREGAETQYF. CDR3 bases: TGTGCCAGCAGCCGCCGGGAGGGGGCAGAGACCCAGTACTTC.

The rearrangement uses TRBV5-6 and TRBJ2-3, with a weak D call TRBD1 (6 bases). There are 16 residues in the CDR3. V dropped 4 bases and J dropped 2 bases, with 17 bases sitting between them. The germline CDR1 and CDR2 sequences are SGHDT and YYEEEE. CDR3 residues: CASSGGRGQLTDTQYF. The DNA of the CDR3 is TGTGCCAGCAGCGGGGGCAGGGGTCAGCTCACAGATACGCAGTATTTT.

This chain joins TRBV7-2 and TRBJ2-7; D may be TRBD1 (6 bases). The CDR3 contains 14 residues. Trimming took 0 bases from V and 3 from J, leaving 9 bases between them. Germline V lookup: CDR1 SGHTA, CDR2 FQGNSA. The CDR3 sequence: CASSLARGIYEQYF. CDR3 bases: TGTGCCAGCAGCTTAGCTAGGGGGATCTACGAGCAGTACTTC.

The V gene is TRBV4-1, the J gene TRBJ2-5, with D tentatively TRBD2 (6 bases). CDR1 and CDR2 (germline): MGHRA, YSYEKL. V lost 2 bases, J lost 5 bases, and 9 bases lay in between. The CDR3 length is 13 residues. This CDR3 reads CASSQRSGETQYF. The DNA for the CDR3 is TGCGCCAGCAGCCAACGAAGCGGGGAGACCCAGTACTTC.

The rearrangement joins TRBV15 to TRBJ2-3; TRBD1 agrees at 7 bases. The CDR3 is 16 residues long. The V segment lost 6 bases and the J segment 2 bases; nucleotides outside the gene matches: 11. Per germline, CDR1 LNHNV and CDR2 YYDKDF (reference sequence). The CDR3 region is CATSSTRDSYTDTQYF. For the CDR3, the DNA is TGTGCCACCAGTTCGACTCGGGACAGCTACACAGATACGCAGTATTTT.

V and J are TRBV6-5 and TRBJ2-3, with 10 bases identical to TRBD2. Germline trimming cut 0 bases from V and 5 bases from J; bases unmatched to any gene: 2. Germline V gene lookup returns CDR1 MNHEY and CDR2 SVGAGI. The CDR3 loop spans 15 amino acids. Here the CDR3 reads CASSYSLAGEDTQYF. The CDR3 DNA reads as TGTGCCAGCAGTTACTCTCTAGCGGGAGAAGATACGCAGTATTTT.

This rearrangement joins TRBV5-6 to TRBJ1-2, with no clear D. The CDR3 is made up of 13 amino acids. Germline V gives CDR1 SGHDT, CDR2 YYEEEE. V gave up 1 base and J gave up 3 bases, with 7 bases separating them. The CDR3: CASSLSRHYGYTF. CDR3 DNA: TGTGCCAGCAGCTTGTCTCGGCACTATGGCTACACCTTC.

V gene TRBV6-5 combines with J gene TRBJ1-5; no clear D gene. V shed 2 bases and J shed 5 bases, with 7 bases lying between them. The CDR3 covers 13 residues. Germline lookup yields CDR1 MNHEY and CDR2 SVGAGI. The CDR3 region has the DNA TGTGCCAGCAGTTACGGGTCTTATCAGCCCCAGCATTTT. This sequence encodes CASSYGSYQPQHF.

A note on this clone: This same CDR3 is encoded by further DNA sequences in the sample. The V call is TRBV29-1, the J call TRBJ1-2; 7 nucleotides agree with TRBD1. The CDR3 is 14 residues long. Trimming removed 1 base from V and 2 bases from J; junction bases left unmatched: 4. In germline, CDR1 is SQVTM, CDR2 ANQGSEA. In DNA form, the CDR3 reads TGCAGCGTTGAAGGCTGGGACAGCAACTATGGCTACACCTTC. As protein: CSVEGWDSNYGYTF.